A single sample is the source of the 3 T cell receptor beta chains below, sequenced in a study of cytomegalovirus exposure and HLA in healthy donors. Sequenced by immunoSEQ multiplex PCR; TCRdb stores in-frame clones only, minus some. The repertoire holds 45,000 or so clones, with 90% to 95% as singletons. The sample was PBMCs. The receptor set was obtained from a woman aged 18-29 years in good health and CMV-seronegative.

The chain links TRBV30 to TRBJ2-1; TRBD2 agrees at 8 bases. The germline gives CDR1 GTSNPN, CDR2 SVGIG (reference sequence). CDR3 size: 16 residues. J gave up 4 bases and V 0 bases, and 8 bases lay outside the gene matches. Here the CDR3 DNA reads TGTGCCTGGAGTGTACGGGAGCGGGAGTCTTACAATGAGCAGTTCTTC. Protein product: CAWSVRERESYNEQFF.

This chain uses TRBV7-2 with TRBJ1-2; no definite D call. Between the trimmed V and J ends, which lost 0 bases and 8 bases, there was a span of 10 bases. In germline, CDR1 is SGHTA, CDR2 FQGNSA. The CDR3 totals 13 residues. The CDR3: CASSLARFEGYTF. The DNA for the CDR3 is TGTGCCAGCAGCTTAGCGCGCTTCGAGGGCTACACCTTC.

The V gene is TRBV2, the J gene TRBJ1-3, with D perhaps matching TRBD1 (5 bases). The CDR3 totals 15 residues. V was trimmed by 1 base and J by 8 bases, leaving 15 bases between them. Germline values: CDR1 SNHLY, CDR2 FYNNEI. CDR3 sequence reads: CASSEEPPGGDTIYF. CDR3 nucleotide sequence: TGTGCCAGCAGTGAAGAGCCGCCAGGAGGGGACACCATATATTTT.